The 16 T cell receptor beta chains below come from one sample, sequenced in a study of T cells in Graves' hyperthyroidism and ophthalmopathy (dated by TCRdb to the late 2010s). Library preparation used multiplex PCR. Sequencing took place on an Illumina HiSeq 2000. TCR beta CDR3 regions were amplified from RNA transcripts. A first-round RT-PCR of the TCR CDR3 used the HTBI primer set with the Qiagen OneStep RT-PCR kit. TCRdb's own reprocessing of the public reads used fastp at Q25 and MiXCR and kept productive beta chains. CDR3 protein duplicates are merged, each entry listing the most common genes and DNA. The table for this sample lists about 740,000 distinct CDR3 sequences; around 13% of them were counted only once. More than 8.5% of the sample is held by the ten biggest clonotypes. Sample: blood. The receptors originated from a woman aged 18-29 years with Graves' hyperthyroidism.

In this sample, this clonotype turned up many times. The chain uses TRBV4-1 and TRBJ1-1; tentative D call: TRBD1 (6 bases). Germline-derived CDR1 and CDR2 are MGHRA and YSYEKL. The CDR3 runs 14 residues. Trimming stripped 6 bases from V and 1 base from J, with 12 bases between. The CDR3 region is CASRNRAENTEAFF. The CDR3 DNA reads TGCGCCAGCAGAAACAGGGCCGAGAACACTGAAGCTTTCTTT.

This clonotype appeared many times. The rearrangement joins TRBV30 to TRBJ2-1; 7 nucleotides match TRBD1. The ends lost 3 bases at V and 0 bases at J; junction bases unmatched: 5. CDR3 size: 15 residues. Germline loops: CDR1 GTSNPN, CDR2 SVGIG (reference sequence). The CDR3 bases are TGTGCCTGGAGACTATCAGGGGGCTCCTACAATGAGCAGTTCTTC. It is translated as CAWRLSGGSYNEQFF.

In its sample, this clonotype was seen many times. V is TRBV11-3 and J is TRBJ1-1; 9 bases match TRBD1. The germline gives CDR1 SGHNT, CDR2 YENEEA. The CDR3 loop spans 20 amino acids. Trimming took 3 bases from V and 1 from J; bases not matched to a gene: 18. The CDR3 protein is CASSFNGWDRDRERNTEAFF. The CDR3 nucleotides are TGTGCCAGCAGCTTTAATGGCTGGGACAGGGACAGGGAGAGGAACACTGAAGCTTTCTTT.

Only a few counts were recorded for this clonotype. The genes are TRBV28 and TRBJ1-4, with D possibly being TRBD1 (6 bases). Germline loops: CDR1 MDHEN, CDR2 SYDVKM. V lost 5 bases and J 7 bases, leaving 14 bases between the germline ends. The CDR3 spans 14 residues. The DNA of the CDR3 is TGTGCCAGCAGTCCACAGGGACCGACTGAAAAACTGTTTTTT. Translating it yields CASSPQGPTEKLFF. Looking up the rest from reference TRBV28 and TRBJ1-4 gives the full variable domain: DVKVTQSSRYLVKRTGEKVFLECVQDMDHENMFWYRQDPGLGLRLIYFSYDVKMKEKGDIPEGYSVSREKKERFSLILESASTNQTSMYLCASSPQGPTEKLFFGSGTQLSVL.

This clonotype showed up many times. CDR3 coding DNA: TGCAGTGCTAGGCCTAGCGGGAGGGAAGAGCAGTACTTC. Translating it yields CSARPSGREEQYF. V is TRBV20-1 and J is TRBJ2-7, with 12 positions matching TRBD2. Looked up from germline, CDR1 is DFQATT and CDR2 is SNEGSKA (reference sequence). The CDR3 spans 13 residues. The trim removed 3 bases at V and 7 bases at J, leaving 4 bases unmatched.

This clonotype was observed at least ten times. The chain carries TRBV2 and TRBJ2-3; no firm D call. The germline V gene encodes CDR1 SNHLY and CDR2 FYNNEI. The CDR3 is 15 amino acids. Trimming left V 6 bases short and J 4 bases short, with 17 bases between. The CDR3 here is CASSETTCPADTQYF. CDR3 DNA: TGTGCCAGCAGCGAAACGACCTGCCCGGCAGATACGCAGTATTTT.

This clonotype has a count of ten or more. The genes are TRBV28 and TRBJ2-3, with D perhaps TRBD2 (7 bases). V was clipped by 6 bases and J by 3 bases, with 22 bases between them. The CDR3 contains 17 residues. Germline CDR1 and CDR2: MDHEN and SYDVKM. The CDR3 nucleotides are TGTGCCAGCAGCCCCCCGGGGGGCGCGAGGTGGACAGATACGCAGTATTTT. Amino acids: CASSPPGGARWTDTQYF.

This clonotype was observed a handful of times. This sequence joins TRBV9 and TRBJ1-2, with D uncertain. The V and J ends lost 3 bases and 0 bases respectively, with 18 bases between them. CDR1 is SGDLS and CDR2 is YYNGEE in the germline V gene. CDR3 length: 17 residues. The CDR3 DNA sequence: TGTGCCAGCAGCGAGCCCATGTCTCTGACCACTAACTATGGCTACACCTTC. Translation gives CASSEPMSLTTNYGYTF. Based on the CDR3 plus reference TRBV9 and TRBJ1-2, the full variable domain is DSGVTQTPKHLITATGQRVTLRCSPRSGDLSVYWYQQSLDQGLQFLIQYYNGEERAKGNILERFSAQQFPDLHSELNLSSLELGDSALYFCASSEPMSLTTNYGYTFGSGTRLTVV.

This clonotype appeared a few times. The V call is TRBV11-2, the J call TRBJ2-6; no reliable D call. Germline V gives CDR1 SGHAT, CDR2 FQNNGV. This CDR3 spans 20 amino acids. V was cut by 0 bases and J by 2 bases, with 20 bases left in between. The CDR3 loop reads CASSLEYGQALGTGANVLTF. CDR3 DNA: TGTGCCAGCAGCTTAGAGTACGGGCAGGCCTTGGGAACTGGGGCCAACGTCCTGACTTTC.

This CDR3 is CASSQRDGYGYTF. For the CDR3, the DNA is TGTGCCAGCAGCCAGAGGGACGGCTATGGCTACACCTTC. The V gene is TRBV7-8, the J gene TRBJ1-2; D possibly corresponds to TRBD1 (5 bases). Germline V gives CDR1 SGHVS, CDR2 FQNEAQ. The CDR3 is 13 amino acids. Trimming shortened V by 5 bases and J by 4 bases, and 11 bases separated the two germline ends.

The rearrangement links TRBV11-2 to TRBJ2-5, with 12 bases matching TRBD2. J was trimmed by 5 bases and V by 2 bases; bases with no gene match: 9. The CDR3 has 17 residues. CDR1 and CDR2 (germline): SGHAT, FQNNGV. The CDR3 DNA follows: TGTGCCAGCAGCTTATCTCTAGCGGGAGGGCCAAAGGAGACCCAGTACTTC. This translates into CASSLSLAGGPKETQYF.

The chain employs TRBV10-3 and TRBJ2-1; TRBD2 is a possible D gene (7 bases). CDR3 length: 16 amino acids. V lost 6 bases and J 6 bases, leaving 21 bases between the germline ends. CDR1 ENHRY and CDR2 SYGVKD come from the germline V gene. The CDR3 here is CAISVGRGRGGNEQFF. DNA of the CDR3: TGTGCCATCAGCGTTGGGCGGGGGCGCGGTGGCAATGAGCAGTTCTTC.

Ten or more counts support this clonotype. The rearrangement uses TRBV28 and TRBJ2-5, with D unclear. V lost 4 bases and J 8 bases, leaving 14 bases between the germline ends. Germline lookup yields CDR1 MDHEN and CDR2 SYDVKM. The CDR3 spans 13 residues. This CDR3 is CASSSGPLVTQYF. In DNA form, the CDR3 reads TGTGCCAGCAGTTCCGGGCCGCTCGTCACCCAGTACTTC.

The rearrangement links TRBV29-1 to TRBJ1-2; D remains unclear. The CDR3 contains 12 residues. The germline gives CDR1 SQVTM, CDR2 ANQGSEA. The V end lost 3 bases, the J end lost 7 bases, and 12 bases lay between the germline ends. CDR3 coding DNA: TGCAGCGTTGAGCGGTCTGGCGGTGGCTACACCTTC. Translation: CSVERSGGGYTF.

The chain uses TRBV3-1 and TRBJ2-1; 11 nucleotides agree with TRBD2. The CDR3 consists of 16 residues. Trimming removed 4 bases from V and 4 bases from J; junction bases left unmatched: 6. The germline V gene has CDR1 LGHDT and CDR2 YNNKEL (reference sequence). The CDR3 DNA reads TGTGCCAGCAGCCGGTCGACTAGCGGGACATACAATGAGCAGTTCTTC. Encoded protein: CASSRSTSGTYNEQFF.

The V gene is TRBV20-1, the J gene TRBJ2-2; the D is unclear. This CDR3 contains 14 residues. Germline V gene lookup returns CDR1 DFQATT and CDR2 SNEGSKA (reference sequence). V was clipped by 0 bases and J by 5 bases, with 10 bases between them. Here the CDR3 reads CSARDFWGTGELFF. As DNA, the CDR3 is TGCAGTGCTAGAGATTTTTGGGGAACCGGGGAGCTGTTTTTT.